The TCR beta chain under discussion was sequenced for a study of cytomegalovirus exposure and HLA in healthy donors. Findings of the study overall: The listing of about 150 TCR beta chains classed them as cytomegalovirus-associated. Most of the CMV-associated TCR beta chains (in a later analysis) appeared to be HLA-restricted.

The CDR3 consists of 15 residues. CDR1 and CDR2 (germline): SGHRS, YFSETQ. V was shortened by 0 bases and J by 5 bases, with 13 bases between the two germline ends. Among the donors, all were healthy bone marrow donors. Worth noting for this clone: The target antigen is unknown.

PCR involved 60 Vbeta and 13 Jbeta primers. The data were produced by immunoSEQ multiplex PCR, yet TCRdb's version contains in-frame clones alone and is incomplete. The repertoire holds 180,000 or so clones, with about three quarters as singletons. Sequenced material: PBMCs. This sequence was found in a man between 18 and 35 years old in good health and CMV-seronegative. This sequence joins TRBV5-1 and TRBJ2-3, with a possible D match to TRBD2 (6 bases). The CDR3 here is CASSLDRSGRDTQYF. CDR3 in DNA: TGCGCCAGCAGCTTGGACAGGAGCGGGCGAGATACGCAGTATTTT.